The clone carrying this TCR beta chain came up many times. What it recognizes is unknown. The sample is drawn from a study of early T cells in non-severe SARS-CoV-2 infection. Study-level background: From unsorted whole blood, bulk RNA was sequenced, and the chains remained unpaired. General observations from the study: In VDJdb matching, anti-spike CD8 responses were favored while private and CD4 specificities went missing.

Tagging with unique molecular identifiers was applied to individual cDNA molecules. TCRdb analysed the 5' RACE reads with MiXCR anew, one entry per CDR3 protein. The top ten hold 1.3% of the sample, which has just over 70,000 distinct CDR3 sequences, approximately 13% seen once. The CDR3 is 15 residues long. V was cut by 7 bases and J by 0 bases, with 15 bases left in between. CDR1 and CDR2 from the germline V gene are MNHEY and SMNVEV (reference sequence). The chain links TRBV27 to TRBJ1-2; D gene ambiguous. This clonotype was sampled from an adult who was a healthcare worker with PCR-confirmed SARS-CoV-2 infection or an uninfected control (not recorded which). Sequencing was carried out using whole blood. In nucleotides, the CDR3 is TGTGCCAGCACTACGTGGGCACAAGCTAACTATGGCTACACCTTC. This gives the protein CASTTWAQANYGYTF.